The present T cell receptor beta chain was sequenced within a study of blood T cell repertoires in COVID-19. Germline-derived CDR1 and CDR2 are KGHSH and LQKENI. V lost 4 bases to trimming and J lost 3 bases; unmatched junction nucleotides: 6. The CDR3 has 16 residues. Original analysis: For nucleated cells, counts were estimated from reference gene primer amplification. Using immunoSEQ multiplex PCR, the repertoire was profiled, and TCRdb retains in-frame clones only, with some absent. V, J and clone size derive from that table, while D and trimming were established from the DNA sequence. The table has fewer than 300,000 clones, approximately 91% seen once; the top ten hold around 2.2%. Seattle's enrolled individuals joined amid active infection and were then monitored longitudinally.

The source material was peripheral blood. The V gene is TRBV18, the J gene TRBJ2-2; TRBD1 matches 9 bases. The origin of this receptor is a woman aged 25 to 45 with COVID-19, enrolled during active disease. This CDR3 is CASSRGQGVYTGELFF. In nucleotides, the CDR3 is TGTGCCAGCTCACGGGGACAGGGAGTTTACACCGGGGAGCTGTTTTTT.